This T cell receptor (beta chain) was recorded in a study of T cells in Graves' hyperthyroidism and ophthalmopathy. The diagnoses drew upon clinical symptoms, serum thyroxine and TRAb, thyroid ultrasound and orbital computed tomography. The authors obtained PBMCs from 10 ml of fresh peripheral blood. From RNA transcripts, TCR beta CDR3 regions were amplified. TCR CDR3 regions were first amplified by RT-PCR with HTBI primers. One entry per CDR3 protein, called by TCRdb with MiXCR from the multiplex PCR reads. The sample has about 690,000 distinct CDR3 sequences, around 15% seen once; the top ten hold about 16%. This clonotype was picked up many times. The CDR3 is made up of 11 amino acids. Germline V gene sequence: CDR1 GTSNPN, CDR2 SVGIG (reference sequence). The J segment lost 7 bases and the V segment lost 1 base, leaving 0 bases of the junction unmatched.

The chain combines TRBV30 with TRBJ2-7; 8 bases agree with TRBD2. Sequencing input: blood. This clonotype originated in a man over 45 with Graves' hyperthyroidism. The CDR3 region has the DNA TGTGCCTGGAGTGGCGGGAGGGAGCAGTACTTC. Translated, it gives CAWSGGREQYF.